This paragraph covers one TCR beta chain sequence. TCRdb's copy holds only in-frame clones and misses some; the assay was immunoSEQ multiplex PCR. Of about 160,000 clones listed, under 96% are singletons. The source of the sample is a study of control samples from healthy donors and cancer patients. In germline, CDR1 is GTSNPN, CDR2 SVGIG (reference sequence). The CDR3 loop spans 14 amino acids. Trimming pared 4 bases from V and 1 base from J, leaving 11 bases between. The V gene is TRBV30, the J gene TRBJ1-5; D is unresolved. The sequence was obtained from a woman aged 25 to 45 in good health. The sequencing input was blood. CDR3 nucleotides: TGTGCCTGGAACAAGGGAAGGAGCAATCAGCCCCAGCATTTT. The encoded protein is CAWNKGRSNQPQHF.